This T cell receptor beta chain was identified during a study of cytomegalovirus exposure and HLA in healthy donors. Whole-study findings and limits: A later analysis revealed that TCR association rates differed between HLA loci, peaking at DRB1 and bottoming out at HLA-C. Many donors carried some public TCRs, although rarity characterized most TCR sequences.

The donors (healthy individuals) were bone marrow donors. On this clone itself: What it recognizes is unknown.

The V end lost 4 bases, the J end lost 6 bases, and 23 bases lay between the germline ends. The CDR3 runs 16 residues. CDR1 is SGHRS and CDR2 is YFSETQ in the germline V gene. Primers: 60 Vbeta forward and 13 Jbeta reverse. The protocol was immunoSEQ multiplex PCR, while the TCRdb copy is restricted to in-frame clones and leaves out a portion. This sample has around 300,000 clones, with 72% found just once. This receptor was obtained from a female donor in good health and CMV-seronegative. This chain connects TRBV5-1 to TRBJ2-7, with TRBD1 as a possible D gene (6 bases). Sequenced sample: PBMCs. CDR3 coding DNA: TGCGCCAGCAGCCTATCCGGGACAAAGGTTTCCGGCGAGCAGTACTTC. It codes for CASSLSGTKVSGEQYF. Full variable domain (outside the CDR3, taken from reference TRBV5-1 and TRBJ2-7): KAGVTQTPRYLIKTRGQQVTLSCSPISGHRSVSWYQQTPGQGLQFLFEYFSETQRNKGNFPGRFSGRQFSNSRSEMNVSTLELGDSALYLCASSLSGTKVSGEQYFGPGTRLTVT.